A selection of T cell receptor beta chains follows, all from one sample in a study of blood T cell repertoires in COVID-19. Profiling relied on immunoSEQ multiplex PCR, and the TCRdb table lists in-frame clones only, not all of them. The sample contains more than 200,000 clones, approximately 86% of which appear only once. Sequencing was performed on PBMCs or T cells enriched from blood (not recorded which). Receptor source: a woman in her 30s with acute COVID-19. Both conserved end residues are part of each CDR3. A D gene is named only where the DNA matches it firmly. Not all rows give a size; the values are once, few, many and, for expanded clones, a class.

clone_size d_call j_call v_call cdr3_aa cdr3_nt
. . TRBJ1-3 TRBV7-9 CASSFSRVGNTIYF TGTGCCAGCAGCTTCTCCAGGGTTGGAAACACCATATATTTT
. TRBD2 TRBJ2-5 TRBV2 CASRKGLAGGQYQETQYF TGTGCCAGCAGGAAAGGACTAGCGGGGGGTCAGTACCAAGAGACCCAGTACTTC
. TRBD1 TRBJ2-7 TRBV5-1 CASMGGRGLEQYF TGCGCCAGTATGGGGGGCAGGGGGCTCGAGCAGTACTTC
. TRBD1 TRBJ1-4 TRBV5-1 CASSLGQGKDEKLFF TGCGCCAGCAGCCTAGGACAGGGGAAGGACGAAAAACTGTTTTTT
. . TRBJ1-5 TRBV28 CASSLPQGPFSNQPQHF TGTGCCAGCAGTTTACCCCAGGGCCCGTTTAGCAATCAGCCCCAGCATTTT
. TRBD1 TRBJ1-2 TRBV5-6 CASSLGQGGVF TGTGCCAGCAGCCTCGGACAGGGAGGGGTATTC
. TRBD1 TRBJ1-5 TRBV2 CASTLFDRVDQPQHF TGTGCCAGCACCCTTTTTGACAGGGTGGATCAGCCCCAGCATTTT
. . TRBJ2-1 TRBV20-1 CSASILGAYNEQFF TGCAGTGCTAGTATTCTCGGAGCCTACAATGAGCAGTTCTTC
. TRBD1 TRBJ2-2 TRBV7-3 CASRRTGVTGELFF TGTGCCAGCAGACGGACAGGGGTCACCGGGGAGCTGTTTTTT
. TRBD1 TRBJ1-5 TRBV6-5 CASSDRTGGDQPQHF TGTGCCAGCAGCGACCGGACAGGGGGGGATCAGCCCCAGCATTTT
once . TRBJ1-5 TRBV24-1 CATGSGGRFDQPQHF TGTGCCACCGGGAGCGGTGGTAGGTTCGATCAGCCCCAGCATTTT
. TRBD2 TRBJ2-7 TRBV6-5 CASSYGGEGNSEQYF TGTGCCAGCAGTTACGGCGGGGAGGGTAACTCCGAGCAGTACTTC
. . TRBJ2-7 TRBV6-2/TRBV6-3 CASSPDRPSVYEQYF TGTGCCAGCAGCCCAGACAGGCCCTCGGTCTACGAGCAGTACTTC
. TRBD2 TRBJ2-5 TRBV5-4 CASSGSLAGGRETQYF TGTGCCAGCAGCGGGTCCCTAGCGGGGGGTAGAGAGACCCAGTACTTC
. TRBD1 TRBJ2-7 TRBV7-8 CASRRGTDLVYEQYF TGTGCCAGCAGACGAGGGACAGACTTAGTCTACGAGCAGTACTTC
. TRBD2 TRBJ2-5 TRBV6-2/TRBV6-3 CASSTGTSGSSQYF TGTGCCAGCAGTACCGGGACTAGCGGGAGTTCCCAGTACTTC
. . TRBJ1-1 TRBV28 CASSGGDLNTEAFF TGTGCCAGCTCTGGGGGGGATTTGAACACTGAAGCTTTCTTT
once . TRBJ1-6 TRBV11-2 CASSLRQNTLHF TGTGCCAGCAGCCTACGACAGAACACCCTCCACTTT
. TRBD1 TRBJ1-5 TRBV24-1 CATQGGNNQPQHF TGTGCCACCCAGGGGGGCAACAATCAGCCCCAGCATTTT
. TRBD2 TRBJ2-2 TRBV4-2 CASSQARGDTGELFF TGTGCCAGCAGCCAAGCTCGGGGGGACACCGGGGAGCTGTTTTTT
. . TRBJ2-1 TRBV5-5 CASSYPRGLDEQFF TGTGCCAGCAGCTACCCGAGGGGGTTGGATGAGCAGTTCTTC
. TRBD2 TRBJ2-5 TRBV13 CASSLGRGAWKTQYF TGTGCCAGCAGCTTAGGGCGGGGGGCCTGGAAGACCCAGTACTTC
. TRBD1 TRBJ2-7 TRBV6-6 CASSSRGQLSYEQYF TGTGCCAGCAGTTCCCGGGGACAGTTGAGCTACGAGCAGTACTTC
. . TRBJ1-5 TRBV2 CASMGGGYSNQPQHF TGTGCCAGCATGGGGGGGGGATATAGCAATCAGCCCCAGCATTTT
few . TRBJ1-1 TRBV28 CASSFGGVEAFF TGTGCCAGCAGTTTTGGTGGAGTTGAAGCTTTCTTT
. . TRBJ1-3 TRBV30 CAWNTQGSGNTIYF TGTGCCTGGAATACACAGGGCTCTGGAAACACCATATATTTT
. TRBD1 TRBJ2-1 TRBV24-1 CATSDFTGGQGDNEQFF TGTGCCACCAGTGATTTCACCGGCGGACAGGGGGACAATGAGCAGTTCTTC
. . TRBJ2-7 TRBV13 CASSLSPREQYF TGTGCCAGCAGCTTATCCCCCCGCGAGCAGTACTTC
. . TRBJ1-6 TRBV3-1/TRBV3-2 CASSPPERANSPLHF TGTGCCAGCAGCCCCCCTGAGAGGGCGAATTCACCCCTCCACTTT
. TRBD1 TRBJ2-6 TRBV28 CASTAPTGGFGANVLTF TGTGCCAGCACCGCCCCGACAGGGGGCTTTGGGGCCAACGTCCTGACTTTC